The 30 T cell receptor beta chains in this list originate from one sample, sequenced in a study of cytomegalovirus exposure and HLA in healthy donors. 60 Vbeta and 13 Jbeta primers were used in PCR. The table came from immunoSEQ multiplex PCR; TCRdb's copy has only in-frame clones and leaves some out. The profile covers about 160,000 clones, with 75% to 90% appearing a single time and 4% to 5% taken by the ten largest. Sequenced material: PBMCs. All receptors derive from a man aged 25 to 40 in good health and CMV-seronegative.

The V gene is TRBV7-9, the J gene TRBJ2-3, with D unclear. The CDR3 is 13 amino acids. V gave up 1 base and J gave up 6 bases, with 8 bases separating them. Looked up from germline, CDR1 is SEHNR and CDR2 is FQNEAQ (reference sequence). The CDR3 DNA sequence: TGTGCCAGCAGCTTAGGGTACGGGGATACGCAGTATTTT. Translated, it gives CASSLGYGDTQYF.

This chain joins TRBV5-6 and TRBJ2-3; D gene uncertain. There are 14 residues in the CDR3. V was clipped by 0 bases and J by 2 bases, with 7 bases between them. Germline CDR1 SGHDT, CDR2 YYEEEE. The CDR3 nucleotides read TGTGCCAGCAGCTTGGCAACTAACACAGATACGCAGTATTTT. The encoded protein is CASSLATNTDTQYF.

The chain carries TRBV19 and TRBJ2-1; TRBD2 matches 7 bases. Germline V gene lookup returns CDR1 LNHDA and CDR2 SQIVND (reference sequence). The V gene end was trimmed by 8 bases and the J gene end by 0 bases; junction bases not matched to a gene: 4. The CDR3 runs 14 residues. CDR3 region: CASSGTISYNEQFF. The CDR3 DNA reads TGTGCCAGTTCCGGGACTATCTCCTACAATGAGCAGTTCTTC. The variable domain in full, completed from reference TRBV19 and TRBJ2-1, reads DGGITQSPKYLFRKEGQNVTLSCEQNLNHDAMYWYRQDPGQGLRLIYYSQIVNDFQKGDIAEGYSVSREKKESFPLTVTSAQKNPTAFYLCASSGTISYNEQFFGPGTRLTVL.

The chain is built from TRBV7-9 and TRBJ1-1; TRBD1 matches at 7 bases. This CDR3 region has 17 residues. Germline CDR1 SEHNR, CDR2 FQNEAQ (reference sequence). With V trimmed by 1 base and J by 7 bases, 15 bases remained unmatched. The CDR3 nucleotides read TGTGCCAGCAGCTTAGGGCAGGGGGTAGGGGATACCGGTGAAGCTTTCTTT. This gives the protein CASSLGQGVGDTGEAFF.

The V gene is TRBV6-5, the J gene TRBJ2-1; D possibly corresponds to TRBD2 (5 bases). This CDR3 is built from 15 residues. Trimming took off 7 bases at V and 2 bases at J, with 15 bases between the two ends. CDR1 and CDR2 (germline): MNHEY, SVGAGI. The DNA of the CDR3 is TGTGCCAGCAACCGAGGACTTCATCCCTACAATGAGCAGTTCTTC. Amino acids: CASNRGLHPYNEQFF.

This sequence joins TRBV10-3 and TRBJ2-7, with a weak D call TRBD2 (6 bases). The germline V gene has CDR1 ENHRY and CDR2 SYGVKD. Trimming took 7 bases from V and 5 from J, leaving 21 bases between them. The length of the CDR3 is 15 residues. CDR3 residues: CAIKQGGGRRDEQYF. In DNA, the CDR3 is TGTGCCATCAAACAAGGCGGAGGGAGGAGGGACGAGCAGTACTTC.

CDR3 DNA sequence: TGTGCCAGCAGCTTTAACCTAGACAGGGAGAACACCGGGGAGCTGTTTTTT. Translation: CASSFNLDRENTGELFF. The chain combines TRBV7-6 with TRBJ2-2, with 7 nucleotides matching TRBD1. Trimming removed 3 bases from V and 1 base from J; junction bases left unmatched: 8. CDR3 length: 17 amino acids. Germline values: CDR1 SGHVS, CDR2 FNYEAQ.

This chain joins TRBV5-6 and TRBJ2-1, with TRBD1 identical over 10 bases. Germline assignment: CDR1 SGHDT and CDR2 YYEEEE. The CDR3 has 13 residues. The V and J ends lost 4 bases and 8 bases, in that order; junction bases with no gene match: 3. CDR3 in amino acids: CASSATGGDEQFF. CDR3 bases: TGTGCCAGCAGCGCGACAGGGGGCGATGAGCAGTTCTTC.

A few counts support this clone. The chain links TRBV4-3 to TRBJ1-1, with D tentatively TRBD1 (5 bases). This CDR3 comprises 14 residues. V dropped 8 bases and J dropped 4 bases, with 17 bases sitting between them. Germline values: CDR1 LGHNA, CDR2 YSLEER. In nucleotides, the CDR3 is TGCGCCAGCGCCCGGGGGGTGGCGAGCACTGAAGCTTTCTTT. This sequence encodes CASARGVASTEAFF.

The V call is TRBV6-5, the J call TRBJ1-4, with TRBD1 matching over 9 bases. The CDR3 extends over 15 amino acids. V was pared by 4 bases and J by 6 bases, with 6 bases of the junction left unmatched. Germline CDR1 MNHEY, CDR2 SVGAGI. Written as DNA, the CDR3 is TGTGCCAGCAGTTTCACAGGGGGCGCGGATGAAAAACTGTTTTTT. Protein: CASSFTGGADEKLFF.

The chain employs TRBV5-4 and TRBJ2-7; 10 positions match TRBD1. After removal of 4 bases from V and 6 bases from J, the junction contained 7 bases not matched to a gene. Germline CDR1 is SGHNT and CDR2 is YYREEE (reference sequence). The CDR3 has 14 residues. CDR3 protein: CASSGGTGEREQYF. The DNA of the CDR3 is TGTGCCAGCAGCGGTGGGACAGGGGAACGCGAGCAGTACTTC. The entire variable domain, with the rest obtained from reference TRBV5-4 and TRBJ2-7, is as follows: ETGVTQSPTHLIKTRGQQVTLRCSSQSGHNTVSWYQQALGQGPQFIFQYYREEENGRGNFPPRFSGLQFPNYSSELNVNALELDDSALYLCASSGGTGEREQYFGPGTRLTVT.

The V and J genes are TRBV11-2 and TRBJ1-1; TRBD1 might be the D (6 bases). V was trimmed by 6 bases and J by 4 bases, leaving 15 bases between them. The germline V gene has CDR1 SGHAT and CDR2 FQNNGV. CDR3 length equals 14 residues. CDR3 protein: CASSRAGASTEAFF. CDR3 coding DNA: TGTGCCAGCAGTCGCGCGGGGGCGTCCACTGAAGCTTTCTTT.

The V and J genes are TRBV27 and TRBJ2-2; 10 bases align to TRBD2. This CDR3 region has 16 residues. V lost 2 bases, J lost 2 bases, and 2 bases stayed unmatched. The germline V gene encodes CDR1 MNHEY and CDR2 SMNVEV (reference sequence). The CDR3 DNA reads as TGTGCCAGCAGTTTAAGCGGGAGGGCCAACACCGGGGAGCTGTTTTTT. The encoded protein is CASSLSGRANTGELFF.

The CDR3: CASSFRENYEQYF. The CDR3 nucleotides are TGTGCCAGCAGCTTTCGCGAAAACTACGAGCAGTACTTC. V is TRBV7-3 and J is TRBJ2-7, with unresolved D. The CDR3 loop spans 13 amino acids. Per the germline V gene, CDR1 is SGHTA and CDR2 is FQGTGA. Between the trimmed V and J ends, which lost 3 bases and 3 bases, there was a span of 9 bases.

The chain recombines TRBV5-1 with TRBJ2-2; 15 bases match TRBD2. Germline loops: CDR1 SGHRS, CDR2 YFSETQ. The CDR3 is 20 amino acids. The ends lost 3 bases at V and 5 bases at J; junction bases unmatched: 14. The CDR3 DNA sequence: TGCGCCAGCAGCTGGTCGTTCGGACTAGCGGGAGGGAGAAAGACCGGGGAGCTGTTTTTT. Residues: CASSWSFGLAGGRKTGELFF.

The V call is TRBV28, the J call TRBJ2-7, with 9 bases aligning to TRBD1. CDR3 length: 17 residues. The germline V gene encodes CDR1 MDHEN and CDR2 SYDVKM. The ends lost 6 bases at V and 4 bases at J; junction bases unmatched: 16. The CDR3 DNA reads TGTGCCAGCAGCTCTACCGGGACAGGGTTTCTAGCGTACGAGCAGTACTTC. Amino acids: CASSSTGTGFLAYEQYF.

This clone was recorded a few times. This chain uses TRBV5-1 with TRBJ2-7; unclear D gene. Germline-derived CDR1 and CDR2 are SGHRS and YFSETQ. The CDR3 contains 17 residues. Trimming left V 1 base short and J 3 bases short, with 20 bases between. CDR3 region: CASSLSWAPIIRYEQYF. CDR3 coding DNA: TGCGCCAGCAGCTTGAGTTGGGCCCCGATTATCCGCTACGAGCAGTACTTC.

V is TRBV28 and J is TRBJ2-7, with 9 bases identical to TRBD1. This CDR3 is built from 15 residues. CDR1 MDHEN and CDR2 SYDVKM come from the germline V gene. Trimming cost V 6 bases and J 0 bases; bases outside gene matches: 6. The CDR3 loop reads CASSGQGKASYEQYF. CDR3 bases: TGTGCCAGCAGCGGACAGGGGAAAGCCTCCTACGAGCAGTACTTC.

The chain combines TRBV6-1 with TRBJ2-1, with 16 bases that match TRBD2. The CDR3 is 18 amino acids. Unmatched junction bases numbered 5, after V lost 4 bases and J lost 2 bases. Per the germline V gene, CDR1 is MNHNS and CDR2 is SASEGT. This CDR3 is CASSAGTSGRATYNEQFF. The CDR3 region has the DNA TGTGCCAGCAGTGCAGGGACTAGCGGGAGGGCAACCTACAATGAGCAGTTCTTC.

The CDR3 loop reads CASRKSTTGGYNSPLHF. In DNA, the CDR3 is TGTGCCAGCAGGAAGTCAACGACAGGGGGCTATAATTCACCCCTCCACTTT. The chain carries TRBV13 and TRBJ1-6; 9 bases agree with TRBD1. Germline V gene sequence: CDR1 PRHDT, CDR2 FYEKMQ (reference sequence). This CDR3 region has 17 residues. Trimming at V came to 6 bases and at J to 3 bases, leaving 9 bases not matched to a gene.

The V and J genes are TRBV19 and TRBJ1-2; 7 bases map to TRBD1. V gave up 4 bases and J gave up 5 bases; unmatched junction bases: 13. The CDR3 loop spans 16 amino acids. Germline values: CDR1 LNHDA, CDR2 SQIVND (reference sequence). CDR3 DNA sequence: TGTGCCAGTAGTACTCAGACAGGGCGCGCTGAGTATGGCTACACCTTC. It encodes CASSTQTGRAEYGYTF.

The rearrangement links TRBV6-1 to TRBJ2-1; TRBD2 aligns across 12 bases. V shed 6 bases and J 10 bases; nucleotides not matched to a gene: 7. Germline V gene lookup returns CDR1 MNHNS and CDR2 SASEGT. The CDR3 contains 14 residues. The CDR3 DNA is TGTGCCAGCAGCCCGGGACTAGCGGGCCCCGAGCAGTTCTTC. Translated, it gives CASSPGLAGPEQFF.

This clone was seen a few times. This chain connects TRBV27 to TRBJ2-3; D possibly corresponds to TRBD1 (6 bases). CDR1 is MNHEY, CDR2 SMNVEV, per germline (reference sequence). This CDR3 spans 14 amino acids. Trimming took off 1 base at V and 4 bases at J, with 9 bases between the two ends. CDR3 region: CASSLFRGADTQYF. The CDR3 DNA follows: TGTGCCAGCAGTTTATTCAGGGGCGCAGATACGCAGTATTTT.

This clone was picked up a small number of times. This chain uses TRBV5-7 with TRBJ1-5; a possible D gene is TRBD1 (6 bases). TRBV5-7 is labeled an ORF, and its function is uncertain. V lost 0 bases to trimming and J lost 10 bases, with 11 bases between them. The CDR3 loop spans 13 amino acids. The CDR3 DNA follows: TGTGCCAGCAGCTTGGACAGGGACCGACCCCAGCATTTT. Translation gives CASSLDRDRPQHF.

The chain employs TRBV6-5 and TRBJ1-4, with a tentative D call TRBD1 (5 bases). This CDR3 is built from 15 residues. Trimming removed 2 bases at V and 7 bases at J, with 14 bases between. Germline V CDR1 and CDR2: MNHEY, SVGAGI. The CDR3 DNA is TGTGCCAGCAGTTACGCGTCGACGGGGGGTGAAAAACTGTTTTTT. The encoded protein is CASSYASTGGEKLFF.

The rearrangement joins TRBV19 to TRBJ1-5; D not certain. There are 14 residues in the CDR3. V lost 5 bases and J lost 2, with 10 bases in between. Germline lookup yields CDR1 LNHDA and CDR2 SQIVND (reference sequence). CDR3 nucleotides: TGTGCCAGTAGTCCCACTCGAGGCAATCAGCCCCAGCATTTT. It is translated as CASSPTRGNQPQHF. Full variable domain (outside the CDR3, taken from reference TRBV19 and TRBJ1-5): DGGITQSPKYLFRKEGQNVTLSCEQNLNHDAMYWYRQDPGQGLRLIYYSQIVNDFQKGDIAEGYSVSREKKESFPLTVTSAQKNPTAFYLCASSPTRGNQPQHFGDGTRLSIL.

The rearrangement links TRBV11-3 to TRBJ2-1, with TRBD2 matching over 7 bases. The CDR3 runs to 17 residues. Germline CDR1 SGHNT, CDR2 YENEEA. Trimming removed 5 bases from V and 4 bases from J; junction bases left unmatched: 14. The CDR3 reads CASSPGTTSGEYNEQFF. In DNA, the CDR3 is TGTGCCAGCAGCCCCGGGACTACCTCGGGAGAATACAATGAGCAGTTCTTC.

V usage is TRBV5-6 and J usage is TRBJ1-2; 8 bases match TRBD1. V was pared by 0 bases and J by 7 bases, with 14 bases of the junction left unmatched. The CDR3 covers 17 residues. Germline V gene sequence: CDR1 SGHDT, CDR2 YYEEEE. The CDR3 reads CASSLARTGYRRSGYTF. CDR3 in DNA: TGTGCCAGCAGCTTGGCCCGGACAGGGTATCGGCGGTCTGGCTACACCTTC.

V usage is TRBV6-5 and J usage is TRBJ1-5; the D is unclear. V was shortened by 1 base and J by 9 bases, with 7 bases between the two germline ends. Germline V gives CDR1 MNHEY, CDR2 SVGAGI. The CDR3 covers 12 residues. The CDR3 here is CASSYLVGPQHF. The CDR3 DNA sequence: TGTGCCAGCAGTTACTTAGTCGGGCCCCAGCATTTT.

CDR3 in DNA: TGCGCCAGCAGCCAAGACCAGGAAGCGGGAAGCTCCTACGAGCAGTACTTC. Amino acid sequence: CASSQDQEAGSSYEQYF. The chain uses TRBV4-1 and TRBJ2-7, with TRBD2 identical over 7 bases. The V segment lost 0 bases and the J segment 0 bases; nucleotides outside the gene matches: 8. The germline CDR1 and CDR2 sequences are MGHRA and YSYEKL. The CDR3 sequence is 17 residues long.